This TCR beta chain was recovered during a study of shared clonotypes between healthy human individuals (dated by TCRdb to the early 2020s). About the full investigation: The cohort included three men and two women between 18 and 49 years of age. For each donor, CD4 naive and CD4 memory were each given three plates, CD8 naive was given two plates, and CD8 memory was given one plate. To estimate repertoire size and how much clonotype sharing occurs between individuals, the study deeply sequenced the blood TCR repertoires of roughly 5 healthy adults. Different laboratories and diverse techniques were used to prepare libraries and sequence TCR repertoires, to increase sequencing depth and limit assay-specific biases. Between about 0.85 and 10 billion PBMCs per donor were obtained by leukapheresis. What the authors observed across the whole study: The small number of donors limited the genetic and exposure-history diversity represented. Naive subsets generally had larger estimated clonotype richness than memory subsets. Pairwise subsampling indicated that sequencing depth was expected to affect the degree of clonotype sharing among donors. Even with the large sequencing depth, rarefaction of the sorted-subset datasets indicated that sequencing was incomplete. Compared with non-shared clonotypes, the clonotypes found in all four sorted-subset donors had higher generation probabilities. When a few donors were compared, the shared fraction of clonotypes was 5% to 6.5% for naive CD4, roughly 3.4% for naive CD8, 2% to 2.5% for memory CD4, and 0.35% to 0.4% for memory CD8. Only blood was sampled, and tissue TCR repertoires likely differ from those in blood.

The donors were healthy, HIV-negative adults who had no recently reported acute infections or vaccinations. Every donor was a Caucasian adult living in Nashville, Tennessee, USA. Magnetic negative selection was used to enrich CD4+ T cells, after which naive cells were positively selected on CD45RA and the negative fraction became the memory subset. Blood was obtained by leukapheresis, after which PBMCs were separated by Ficoll-Histopaque density gradient centrifugation and cryopreserved in liquid nitrogen vapor phase. Purity and quantity of every magnetically sorted T cell population were checked by analytical flow cytometry. Genomic DNA was isolated from each sorted fraction and quantified by UV absorbance on a Nanodrop 2000c. Spanning cysteine to phenylalanine, the CDR3 consists of 15 amino acids. The DNA shown is the 45-base CDR3, in frame from base 1. The germline V gene encodes CDR1 LNHDA and CDR2 SQIVND (reference sequence). V loses 7 bases, J loses 2 bases, and the germline ends lie 18 bases apart.

Using the deep immunoSEQ assay, TCR CDR3 regions were amplified from genomic DNA by multiplex PCR. Extracted genomic DNA from each cell subset was spread evenly across all wells of several immunoSEQ 96-well plates, with each plate serving as a replicate. For sorted subsets, each replicate PCR was loaded with approximately 200 ng genomic DNA, equivalent to some 27,000 T cell genomes. Purified libraries were measured with a Qubit 3.0 fluorometer, size-checked on a Bioanalyzer 2100, and measured again with the KAPA Library Quantification kit. Every immunoSEQ 96-well plate was sequenced on a separate single-read 150-cycle Illumina NextSeq 550 flow cell. The original methods were these. Because the immunoSEQ output held only junctional sequences and lacked quality scores, the filtering could not match the filtering applied to full-length reads. Sequences were annotated with PyIR, a Python wrapper for IgBLAST v1.9, and V/J genes and CDR3 were assigned using IMGT germline references. Reads were filtered out if the reads had weak V/J assignments (E-value above 1e-6), no CDR3, stop codons, out-of-frame junctions, or ambiguous translated residues. A V3J clonotype was defined by an identical inferred V gene, J gene, and CDR3 amino acid sequence. Percentage overlap between repertoires was computed as shared unique clonotypes divided by the size of the smaller repertoire. Three approaches were used to assess repertoire richness: RTK rarefaction, the Chao1 estimator, and Recon v2.1 estimates of unobserved clonotypes. Generation probabilities were computed with OLGA for all TCRbeta clonotypes obtained by the gDNA method from a handful of donors. TCRdb re-hosts the immuneACCESS table, in-frame sequences only. Its copies lack some clones; in the studies checked, an unresolved V gene accounts for under half of them, and the cause for the rest is not known. For V, J and clone size, that table is used; D and trimming come from the DNA. In all, the sample holds 850,000 to 1,200,000 clones, and more than 60% of those were seen once. The biggest ten clones account for over 1.3% of the sample.

Concerning this clone itself: Its target antigen remains unknown. Base quality data are lacking; no much larger clone is found one base away.

The V and J segments used are TRBV19 and TRBJ2-7; tentative D gene TRBD2, with 6 bases matching. The sample comprised memory CD4+ T cells sorted from blood. The intended sense of this specimen's cell subset or site label: CD45RA-negative fraction. The TCR originated in a young man in good health. The CDR3 corresponds to CASTKLTGEPYEQYF. At the DNA level, the sequence is TGTGCCAGTACCAAACTAACGGGAGAGCCCTACGAGCAGTACTTC.